This T cell receptor beta chain derives from a study of blood T cell repertoires in COVID-19. Across the study: Whether acute or convalescent, the COVID-19 samples came from the United States, Italy and Spain. From T cells, B-cell-depleted T cells, or PBMCs came the material, which was cDNA or gDNA.

Germline CDR1 is KGHSH and CDR2 is LQKENI. The CDR3 runs to 15 residues. The V end lost 0 bases, the J end lost 0 bases, and 9 bases lay between the germline ends. In the study's own analysis: It was from reference gene primer amplification that nucleated cell counts were estimated. Using immunoSEQ multiplex PCR, the repertoire was profiled, and TCRdb retains in-frame clones only, with some absent. D and trimming were read from the DNA, whereas the V and J calls and clone size are those reported in that table. The sample has roughly 150,000 clones, roughly 82% seen once; the top ten hold 9% to 10%. This TCR was sampled from a woman aged 45-65 years with acute or convalescent COVID-19. V gene TRBV18 combines with J gene TRBJ2-7, with a weak D call TRBD1 (5 bases). The source material was peripheral blood. The CDR3 spells CASSPPLDTSYEQYF. CDR3 DNA: TGTGCCAGCTCACCACCCCTGGACACCTCCTACGAGCAGTACTTC.